Each of the 10 T cell receptor beta chains below was sequenced from the same sample in a study of response to subunit inactivated influenza vaccine. TCRdb passed the RT-PCR reads through MiXCR, listing each CDR3 protein once. Here the sample spans 700,000 to 800,000 distinct CDR3 sequences, around 20% being singletons. The source was PBMCs from blood, collected about 5 days after vaccination. The receptors stem from a man aged 50-59 years who received an inactivated influenza vaccine.

The rearrangement joins TRBV7-2 to TRBJ2-7, with D perhaps being TRBD1 or TRBD2 (5 bases each). CDR3 length: 15 amino acids. Trimming took 1 base from V and 2 from J, leaving 12 bases between them. CDR1 is SGHTA, CDR2 FQGNSA, per germline. The CDR3 DNA reads as TGTGCCAGCAGCTTAGTCCCCAGGGACGCCTACGAGCAGTACTTC. Translating it yields CASSLVPRDAYEQYF.

The V call is TRBV12-3 or TRBV12-4, the J call TRBJ1-5, with a tentative D call TRBD1 (6 bases). V lost 2 bases, J lost 2 bases, and 10 bases lay in between. This CDR3 comprises 15 residues. The CDR3 region is CASSLTGLGNQPQHF. CDR3 in DNA: TGTGCCAGCAGTTTAACAGGGTTGGGCAATCAGCCCCAGCATTTT.

This sequence joins TRBV5-6 and TRBJ1-2, with a possible D match to TRBD1 (6 bases). V shed 7 bases and J shed 0 bases, with 13 bases lying between them. CDR3 length: 14 residues. Germline CDR1 SGHDT, CDR2 YYEEEE. The CDR3 DNA reads as TGTGCCAGCTTTCCCAGGGGCTCTAACTATGGCTACACCTTC. Translating gives CASFPRGSNYGYTF.

The chain carries TRBV12-3 or TRBV12-4 and TRBJ2-2; D gene uncertain. The CDR3 length is 16 residues. V lost 4 bases to trimming and J lost 0 bases, with 12 bases between them. The CDR3 sequence: CASSSKEVTNTGELFF. The DNA of the CDR3 is TGTGCCAGCAGTTCCAAAGAAGTAACGAACACCGGGGAGCTGTTTTTT.

This clonotype occurred many times. This chain connects TRBV29-1 to TRBJ2-1; 9 bases match TRBD2. The CDR3 runs to 13 residues. The V segment lost 3 bases and the J segment 7 bases; nucleotides outside the gene matches: 4. Germline-derived CDR1 and CDR2 are SQVTM and ANQGSEA. The CDR3 coding sequence is TGCAGCGTTGATTCTAGCGGGACGAATGAGCAGTTCTTC. Translated: CSVDSSGTNEQFF.

This clonotype was detected only a few times. The chain recombines TRBV28 with TRBJ2-5; TRBD2 aligns across 9 bases. After removal of 5 bases from V and 5 bases from J, the junction contained 9 bases not matched to a gene. The CDR3 has 15 amino acids. Germline loops: CDR1 MDHEN, CDR2 SYDVKM. CDR3 in DNA: TGTGCCAGCAGTATGATACCGGGACTAGCCGAGACCCAGTACTTC. Translated: CASSMIPGLAETQYF.

In its sample, this clonotype was seen a few times. The CDR3 is CASRKFGLGGVYGYTF. CDR3 nucleotide sequence: TGTGCCAGCAGGAAGTTTGGGTTAGGGGGCGTCTATGGCTACACCTTC. The gene calls are TRBV6-1 and TRBJ1-2, with 7 positions matching TRBD1. This CDR3 comprises 16 residues. Trimming cost V 6 bases and J 4 bases; bases outside gene matches: 14. Germline values: CDR1 MNHNS, CDR2 SASEGT.

Note on this clonotype: Being one base from a much bigger clone, this may be a read error. The chain combines TRBV4-3 with TRBJ2-1; 7 nucleotides line up with TRBD1. Germline values: CDR1 LGHNA, CDR2 YSLEER. The CDR3 runs 15 residues. CDR3 nucleotide sequence: TGCGCCAGGAGCCAACCTCGACAGGGATGGAATGAGCAGTTCTTC. Its translation is CARSQPRQGWNEQFF.

The chain combines TRBV5-1 with TRBJ2-1, with 7 bases matching TRBD2. The CDR3 is made up of 18 amino acids. The V gene end was trimmed by 0 bases and the J gene end by 7 bases; junction bases not matched to a gene: 16. Germline loops: CDR1 SGHRS, CDR2 YFSETQ. The CDR3 DNA reads TGCGCCAGCAGCTTGGGAGGAGCTAGCGGCCCCCGGGGGAATGAGCAGTTCTTC. It codes for CASSLGGASGPRGNEQFF.

The chain couples TRBV6-2 or TRBV6-3 to TRBJ2-3, with D possibly TRBD2 on 5 matching bases. Trimming shortened V by 5 bases and J by 2 bases, and 17 bases separated the two germline ends. CDR3 length: 16 amino acids. CDR1 is MNHEY, CDR2 SVGEGT, per germline. CDR3 loop: CASSASRGRDTDTQYF. The CDR3 region has the DNA TGTGCCAGCAGTGCATCACGCGGGCGTGACACAGATACGCAGTATTTT.